The entry that follows covers one T cell receptor beta chain sequence. This clonotype was observed once. Its recognized antigen is unknown. Base quality data are lacking; no much larger clone is found one base away. A single read constitutes weak evidence. This entry comes from a study of type 1 regulatory T cells (dated by TCRdb to the early 2020s). At the level of the whole study: An in vitro protocol by which a Tr1-enriched, alloantigen-specific CD4 T cell product named T-allo10 was generated was characterized in the study. T-allo10 was being tested clinically in patients with hematological malignancies who were undergoing allogeneic hematopoietic stem cell transplantation.

Taken from cysteine to phenylalanine, the CDR3 has 16 residues. The retained sequence is limited to the CDR3, 48 bases, with the frame set at the first base. As encoded in the germline V gene, CDR1 is MNHEY while CDR2 is SVGAGI. V lost 6 bases and J lost 6 bases; the stretch between them is 23 bases long. Specificity for host alloantigens, anergy, and the capacity for alloantigen-specific suppression were described as properties of donor-derived T-allo10 cells. The instrument given in TCRdb is Illumina MiSeq. TCRdb reran the public reads through fastp at Q25 and MiXCR, keeping productive beta chains. Rows are unified per CDR3 protein, each entry keeping the most common DNA and genes. This sample has about 68,000 distinct CDR3 sequences in its table, and 63% of those were observed once. 7.6% of the sample is in the top ten clones.

Specimen: cultured T cells, either the whole culture or a sorted T cell fraction (not recorded which). The label giving this sample's cell subset or site can be read as: Tr1-enriched cell product generated in vitro against host alloantigens. This receptor chain uses TRBV6-5 and TRBJ1-2; the D gene is possibly TRBD1, with 6 bases matching. The receptor was isolated from a human donor in good health. The CDR3 has the sequence CASSLTTITGWDGYTF. The nucleotide sequence is given as TGTGCCAGCAGCCTCACGACCATTACAGGGTGGGATGGCTACACCTTC.